This TCR beta chain was sequenced for a study of CD8+CD57+ T cells in acquired aplastic anemia. CDR3 and TCR beta VDJ profiling relied on genomic DNA as the template. One entry per CDR3 protein, called by TCRdb with MiXCR from the reads. The table has 200,000 to 250,000 distinct CDR3 sequences, about 62% seen once. Remarks on this clonotype: A much larger clone sits a single nucleotide away, making a read error possible.

In patients chosen for sequencing, flow cytometry had shown CD8+CD57+ cell expansion. Germline CDR1 and CDR2: MGHRA and YSYEKL. The trim removed 0 bases at V and 8 bases at J, leaving 6 bases unmatched. CDR3 length: 15 residues. Source material: sorted CD4+, CD8+, or CD8+CD57+ T cells (not recorded which) from PBMCs. This sequence joins TRBV4-1 and TRBJ2-3; 9 nucleotides align to TRBD2. The clonotype was recovered from a human donor with aplastic anemia. CDR3 coding DNA: TGCGCCAGCAGCCAAGATCTAGCGGGGCTTGGTACGCAGTATTTT. It is translated as CASSQDLAGLGTQYF.